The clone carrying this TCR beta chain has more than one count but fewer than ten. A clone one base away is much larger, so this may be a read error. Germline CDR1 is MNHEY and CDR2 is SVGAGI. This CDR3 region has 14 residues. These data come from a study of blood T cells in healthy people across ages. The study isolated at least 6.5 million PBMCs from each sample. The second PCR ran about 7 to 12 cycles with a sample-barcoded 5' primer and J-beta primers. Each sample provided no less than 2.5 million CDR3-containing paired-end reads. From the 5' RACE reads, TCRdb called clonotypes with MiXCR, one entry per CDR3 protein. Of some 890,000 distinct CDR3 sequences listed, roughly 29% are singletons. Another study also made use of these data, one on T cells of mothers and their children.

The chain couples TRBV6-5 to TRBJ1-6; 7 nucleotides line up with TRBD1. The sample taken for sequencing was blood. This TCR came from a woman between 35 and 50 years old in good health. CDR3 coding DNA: TGTGCCGGCAGAGCAGGGGGTTATAATTCACCCCTCCACTTT. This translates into CAGRAGGYNSPLHF.